These 9 T cell receptor beta chains were all obtained from the same sample, sequenced in a study of post-analysis software for immune sequencing data. Study-level results: With TRBV5-6, TRBV5-1 and TRBV20-1 included, several TRBV segments were more frequent in patients than in controls.

The antigens of these receptors remain unknown. Unique molecular identifiers had been added to the TCR beta cDNA libraries. TCRdb analysed the PCR reads with MiXCR anew, one entry per CDR3 protein. This sample has approximately 350,000 distinct CDR3 sequences, with around 37% found just once. Source material: blood. The receptors stem from a girl between 10 and 17 years old with multiple sclerosis.

The chain carries TRBV2 and TRBJ1-1; D is possibly TRBD1 (5 bases). The CDR3 loop spans 17 amino acids. CDR1 is SNHLY, CDR2 FYNNEI, per germline. The V and J ends lost 0 bases and 11 bases respectively, with 25 bases between them. The CDR3 spells CASSEALWGGSGRVAFF. The CDR3 DNA sequence: TGTGCCAGCAGTGAAGCGCTCTGGGGCGGATCGGGTAGAGTGGCTTTCTTT.

This clonotype was seen only a few times. CDR3 protein: CSAILRDTGHQPQHF. The CDR3 nucleotides are TGCAGTGCAATTCTCCGGGACACCGGGCATCAGCCCCAGCATTTT. V and J are TRBV20-1 and TRBJ1-5, with TRBD1 as a possible D gene (6 bases). CDR3 length: 15 amino acids. V was cut by 6 bases and J by 5 bases, with 20 bases left in between. The germline gives CDR1 DFQATT, CDR2 SNEGSKA (reference sequence).

This clonotype was seen more than once but under ten times. The rearrangement links TRBV11-2 to TRBJ1-4; D call uncertain. The CDR3 extends over 14 amino acids. Per the germline V gene, CDR1 is SGHAT and CDR2 is FQNNGV. V shed 5 bases and J shed 6 bases, with 13 bases lying between them. The CDR3 DNA sequence: TGTGCCAGCAGCCTATCAGTTGGGTATGAAAAACTGTTTTTT. Residues: CASSLSVGYEKLFF. Looking up the rest from reference TRBV11-2 and TRBJ1-4 gives the full variable domain: EAGVAQSPRYKIIEKRQSVAFWCNPISGHATLYWYQQILGQGPKLLIQFQNNGVVDDSQLPKDRFSAERLKGVDSTLKIQPAKLEDSAVYLCASSLSVGYEKLFFGSGTQLSVL.

This clonotype turned up a few times. The chain carries TRBV20-1 and TRBJ2-5, with TRBD2 matching 11 bases. Germline V lookup: CDR1 DFQATT, CDR2 SNEGSKA (reference sequence). The CDR3 has 16 amino acids. The junction had 6 bases not matched to a gene; V was cut back by 1 base and J by 2 bases. The CDR3 loop reads CSARGIAGGLQETQYF. In nucleotides, the CDR3 is TGCAGTGCTAGAGGGATAGCGGGAGGGTTACAAGAGACCCAGTACTTC.

The sample holds a few counts of this clonotype. This sequence joins TRBV20-1 and TRBJ2-1, with a weak D call TRBD1 (6 bases). The V and J ends lost 5 bases and 7 bases respectively, with 12 bases between them. This CDR3 region has 12 residues. Germline V lookup: CDR1 DFQATT, CDR2 SNEGSKA (reference sequence). CDR3 in amino acids: CSAPLQGNEQFF. The CDR3, as DNA: TGCAGTGCTCCCCTCCAGGGGAATGAGCAGTTCTTC.

This clonotype was observed a few times. V and J are TRBV5-1 and TRBJ2-5, with 9 bases fitting TRBD1. The germline V gene has CDR1 SGHRS and CDR2 YFSETQ. The CDR3 covers 14 residues. V dropped 3 bases and J dropped 5; count of bases not matched to a gene: 5. The CDR3 here is CASSWGTGRETQYF. DNA for the CDR3: TGCGCCAGCAGCTGGGGGACAGGGCGGGAGACCCAGTACTTC.

This clonotype has only a few counts. This chain links TRBV6-6 with TRBJ1-2, with a weak D call TRBD1 (6 bases). Trimming pared 5 bases from V and 6 bases from J, leaving 22 bases between. Germline V lookup: CDR1 MNHNY, CDR2 SVGAGI (reference sequence). CDR3 length: 16 residues. DNA for the CDR3: TGTGCCAGCAGTCCGATGATCCGGGACAAAACGCATGGCTACACCTTC. This sequence encodes CASSPMIRDKTHGYTF.

The chain uses TRBV5-1 and TRBJ1-1; no firm D call. The ends were cut back, 0 bases at V and 4 bases at J, with 10 bases in the middle. In germline, CDR1 is SGHRS, CDR2 YFSETQ. The CDR3 is 14 residues long. CDR3 residues: CASSLEEGFTEAFF. The CDR3 bases are TGCGCCAGCAGCTTGGAAGAGGGATTCACTGAAGCTTTCTTT.

The chain links TRBV15 to TRBJ2-2; D is possibly TRBD1 (6 bases). CDR3 length equals 17 residues. Per germline, CDR1 LNHNV and CDR2 YYDKDF (reference sequence). Trimming removed 5 bases from V and 5 bases from J, with 21 bases in between. CDR3 amino acids: CATSGRAYRVGTGELFF. CDR3 bases: TGTGCCACCAGCGGGAGAGCGTACAGGGTTGGAACCGGGGAGCTGTTTTTT.